The 25 T cell receptor beta chains presented below share a single source sample, sequenced in a study of blood T cell repertoires in COVID-19. This table comes from immunoSEQ multiplex PCR, and its TCRdb copy is limited to in-frame clones, with some not included. The sample holds about 370,000 clones, approximately 89% seen once. Material for sequencing was peripheral blood. These TCRs come from a woman younger than 45 with COVID-19, enrolled during active disease.

J is TRBJ1-1 and V is TRBV20-1, with D hard to call. Trimming cost V 3 bases and J 0 bases, with 14 bases left between them. Germline V CDR1 and CDR2: DFQATT, SNEGSKA (reference sequence). The CDR3 is 15 amino acids. The CDR3 here is CSASSLQELNTEAFF. The CDR3 DNA follows: TGCAGTGCTAGTAGCCTCCAGGAATTGAACACTGAAGCTTTCTTT.

The rearrangement uses TRBV19 and TRBJ2-5; TRBD1 is a possible D gene (5 bases). Germline CDR1 reads LNHDA; CDR2 reads SQIVND (reference sequence). This CDR3 has 15 residues. With 1 base removed from V and 4 bases from J, the gap between germline ends came to 13 bases. This chain's CDR3 is CASSIAQGPGETQYF. In DNA form, the CDR3 reads TGTGCCAGTAGTATAGCTCAGGGCCCGGGAGAGACCCAGTACTTC. Drawing the rest from reference TRBV19 and TRBJ2-5, the complete variable domain is DGGITQSPKYLFRKEGQNVTLSCEQNLNHDAMYWYRQDPGQGLRLIYYSQIVNDFQKGDIAEGYSVSREKKESFPLTVTSAQKNPTAFYLCASSIAQGPGETQYFGPGTRLLVL.

The genes are TRBV7-9 and TRBJ2-5; D unresolved. This CDR3 region has 14 residues. V lost 5 bases and J 4 bases, leaving 14 bases between the germline ends. Germline V gene sequence: CDR1 SEHNR, CDR2 FQNEAQ (reference sequence). Here the CDR3 reads CASSPRPKRETQYF. CDR3 DNA: TGTGCCAGCAGCCCCCGCCCCAAGAGAGAGACCCAGTACTTC.

The rearrangement links TRBV9 to TRBJ2-3, with D tentatively TRBD2 (6 bases). The CDR3 consists of 15 residues. Looked up from germline, CDR1 is SGDLS and CDR2 is YYNGEE. The V gene lost 3 bases and the J gene lost 0 bases, with 11 bases spanning the gap. The DNA of the CDR3 is TGTGCCAGCAGCGCCGGGACTTCTAGCACAGATACGCAGTATTTT. This gives the protein CASSAGTSSTDTQYF.

V is TRBV24-1 and J is TRBJ1-2, with D possibly matching TRBD1 (5 bases). Germline lookup yields CDR1 KGHDR and CDR2 SFDVKD. The CDR3 length is 13 residues. The ends were cut back, 8 bases at V and 3 bases at J, with 12 bases in the middle. The CDR3 region is CATTGGGDYGYTF. CDR3 in DNA: TGTGCCACCACGGGGGGAGGTGACTATGGCTACACCTTC.

This chain connects TRBV19 to TRBJ1-1, with 9 bases fitting TRBD1. The CDR3 sequence is 12 residues long. Germline CDR1 LNHDA, CDR2 SQIVND (reference sequence). J gave up 4 bases and V 9 bases, and 3 bases lay outside the gene matches. The CDR3, as DNA: TGTGCCAGCAGGGACAGGGTCACTGAAGCTTTCTTT. Its translation: CASRDRVTEAFF.

V usage is TRBV5-1 and J usage is TRBJ2-5; maybe TRBD2 (5 bases). Germline V gives CDR1 SGHRS, CDR2 YFSETQ. V was cut by 0 bases and J by 1 base, with 10 bases left in between. The CDR3 has 15 amino acids. CDR3 sequence: CASSLATRAQETQYF. Written as DNA, the CDR3 is TGCGCCAGCAGCTTGGCGACGAGGGCCCAAGAGACCCAGTACTTC.

The chain carries TRBV9 and TRBJ2-1; 7 bases map to TRBD1. Per germline, CDR1 SGDLS and CDR2 YYNGEE. CDR3 length: 15 residues. V trimming: 4 bases; J trimming: 7 bases; junction bases outside the gene matches: 11. In DNA, the CDR3 is TGTGCCAGCAGCACTGGGACAGAAGTAAAGAATGAGCAGTTCTTC. Its protein is CASSTGTEVKNEQFF.

The chain employs TRBV4-3 and TRBJ1-6; 8 positions match TRBD1. The V gene's germline CDR1 is LGHNA and CDR2 YSLEER. After removal of 3 bases from V and 9 bases from J, the junction contained 7 bases not matched to a gene. The length of the CDR3 is 15 residues. In DNA form, the CDR3 reads TGCGCCAGCAGCCAGAACACAGGGGGTGGTTCACCCCTCCACTTT. Translating gives CASSQNTGGGSPLHF.

The chain couples TRBV9 to TRBJ1-3; D is possibly TRBD1 (6 bases). Trimming took 5 bases from V and 0 from J, leaving 12 bases between them. The length of the CDR3 is 15 residues. Germline V gene sequence: CDR1 SGDLS, CDR2 YYNGEE. Here the CDR3 DNA reads TGTGCCAGCAGTCCGACAGGTTTCTCTGGAAACACCATATATTTT. It translates to CASSPTGFSGNTIYF. The full variable domain, with the rest looked up from reference TRBV9 and TRBJ1-3, is DSGVTQTPKHLITATGQRVTLRCSPRSGDLSVYWYQQSLDQGLQFLIQYYNGEERAKGNILERFSAQQFPDLHSELNLSSLELGDSALYFCASSPTGFSGNTIYFGEGSWLTVV.

This chain links TRBV7-6 with TRBJ2-4, with D perhaps TRBD2 (5 bases). Per germline, CDR1 SGHVS and CDR2 FNYEAQ. The V and J ends lost 2 bases and 2 bases respectively, with 19 bases between them. The CDR3 sequence is 18 residues long. CDR3 nucleotide sequence: TGTGCCAGCAGCTTATCCCCGGCGGGTCGTAGCACCAAAAACATTCAGTACTTC. Amino acids: CASSLSPAGRSTKNIQYF.

This chain connects TRBV28 to TRBJ2-1; 9 bases are a match to TRBD2. The CDR3 runs 15 residues. The trim removed 5 bases at V and 7 bases at J, leaving 9 bases unmatched. Germline CDR1 and CDR2: MDHEN and SYDVKM. For the CDR3, the DNA is TGTGCCAGCAGTCCTCATAGCGGGAGTCTAAATGAGCAGTTCTTC. It yields the protein CASSPHSGSLNEQFF.

The genes are TRBV3-1 (or the pseudogene TRBV3-2) and TRBJ1-4; D perhaps matches TRBD1 (5 bases). The germline CDR1 and CDR2 sequences are LGHDT and YNNKEL (reference sequence). This CDR3 has 13 amino acids. V was pared by 8 bases and J by 10 bases, with 17 bases between. The CDR3 sequence is CASAGGRGGKLFF. CDR3 nucleotide sequence: TGTGCCAGCGCGGGTGGGAGGGGTGGAAAACTGTTTTTT.

This clone showed up just once. CDR3 coding DNA: TGTGCCAGCAGCCGAAGACAGAGCACAACTAATGAAAAACTGTTTTTT. Residues: CASSRRQSTTNEKLFF. The rearrangement joins TRBV7-9 to TRBJ1-4; D may be TRBD1 (5 bases). V was shortened by 5 bases and J by 0 bases, with 13 bases between the two germline ends. The CDR3 extends over 16 amino acids. Germline V gene lookup returns CDR1 SEHNR and CDR2 FQNEAQ (reference sequence).

V gene TRBV5-8 combines with J gene TRBJ2-7; TRBD2 aligns across 13 bases. V dropped 4 bases and J dropped 5; count of bases not matched to a gene: 6. The CDR3 runs to 15 residues. The germline V gene encodes CDR1 SGHTS and CDR2 YDEGEE. CDR3 bases: TGTGCCAGCAGCCAAGGACTAGCGGGAGTCGACGAGCAGTACTTC. Encoded protein: CASSQGLAGVDEQYF.

This clone is deemed medium-sized. V and J are TRBV6-5 and TRBJ2-1; 7 bases are a match to TRBD2. The CDR3 is 13 residues long. Unmatched junction bases numbered 5, after V lost 8 bases and J lost 4 bases. Per the germline V gene, CDR1 is MNHEY and CDR2 is SVGAGI. This chain's CDR3 is CASGTTSYNEQFF. The CDR3 region has the DNA TGTGCCAGCGGGACTACAAGTTACAATGAGCAGTTCTTC.

The V gene is TRBV3-1 (or the pseudogene TRBV3-2), the J gene TRBJ2-7, with D hard to call. Germline V gene data show CDR1 as LGHDT and CDR2 as YNNKEL (reference sequence). The V end was cut by 4 bases, the J end by 7 bases, with 8 bases between. This CDR3 has 11 amino acids. The CDR3 region has the DNA TGTGCCAGCAGCCCGGGTGGGGAGCAGTACTTC. Its translation is CASSPGGEQYF.

The chain combines TRBV4-3 with TRBJ2-7; D perhaps matches TRBD2 (5 bases). Per germline, CDR1 LGHNA and CDR2 YSLEER. Trimming took 4 bases from V and 0 from J, leaving 16 bases between them. The CDR3 runs 16 residues. CDR3 in DNA: TGCGCCAGCAGCCTGAACTGGGAGTCCGGCTCCTACGAGCAGTACTTC. Translation: CASSLNWESGSYEQYF.

This chain connects TRBV21-1 to TRBJ1-1; TRBD1 reflects the table's D call only, with no check against the DNA. TRBV21-1 is termed a pseudogene. This CDR3 contains 17 residues. CDR3: CASSKSRTVTMNTEAFF. CDR3 sequence (DNA): TGTGCCAGCAGCAAATCCCGGACAGTCACCATGAACACTGAAGCTTTCTTT.

This chain connects TRBV15 to TRBJ2-5; a possible D gene is TRBD1 (6 bases). The germline gives CDR1 LNHNV, CDR2 YYDKDF (reference sequence). V dropped 4 bases and J dropped 5 bases, with 26 bases sitting between them. This CDR3 is built from 18 residues. Here the CDR3 reads CATSKYRVGEEFGETQYF. Written as DNA, the CDR3 is TGTGCCACCAGCAAATACAGGGTTGGTGAGGAGTTCGGGGAGACCCAGTACTTC.

This chain links TRBV11-3 with TRBJ2-1; 9 bases fit TRBD1. CDR1 and CDR2 from the germline V gene are SGHNT and YENEEA. This CDR3 comprises 15 residues. V gave up 5 bases and J gave up 10 bases; unmatched junction bases: 12. The CDR3 DNA follows: TGTGCCAGCAGCGAAGGGACAGGGCTGTTACAAGAGCAGTTCTTC. This gives the protein CASSEGTGLLQEQFF.

V usage is TRBV7-9 and J usage is TRBJ2-5; D is unclear. The CDR3 has 13 amino acids. V lost 6 bases and J 4 bases, leaving 12 bases between the germline ends. Germline assignment: CDR1 SEHNR and CDR2 FQNEAQ (reference sequence). CDR3 loop: CASRYQGGETQYF. CDR3 nucleotides: TGTGCCAGCAGGTACCAAGGCGGAGAGACCCAGTACTTC.

This chain connects TRBV2 to TRBJ2-3; 13 nucleotides align to TRBD2. Germline CDR1 is SNHLY and CDR2 is FYNNEI. The CDR3 extends over 16 amino acids. Trimming took 4 bases from V and 2 from J; bases not matched to a gene: 3. The CDR3 loop reads CASSVGTSGDTDTQYF. In DNA, the CDR3 is TGTGCCAGCAGTGTTGGGACTAGCGGGGACACAGATACGCAGTATTTT. Full variable domain (missing parts from reference TRBV2 and TRBJ2-3): EPEVTQTPSHQVTQMGQEVILRCVPISNHLYFYWYRQILGQKVEFLVSFYNNEISEKSEIFDDQFSVERPDGSNFTLKIRSTKLEDSAMYFCASSVGTSGDTDTQYFGPGTRLTVL.

J is TRBJ2-7 and V is TRBV5-1, with a tentative D call TRBD2 (5 bases). Trimming removed 2 bases at V and 2 bases at J, with 14 bases between. Germline V gives CDR1 SGHRS, CDR2 YFSETQ. There are 15 residues in the CDR3. The CDR3 nucleotides are TGCGCCAGCAGCTTTTGGGCGGACTCCCCCTACGAGCAGTACTTC. This sequence encodes CASSFWADSPYEQYF.

The rearrangement uses TRBV15 and TRBJ1-5, with TRBD1 matching 8 bases. The CDR3 has 13 residues. Germline loops: CDR1 LNHNV, CDR2 YYDKDF (reference sequence). The ends lost 10 bases at V and 7 bases at J; junction bases unmatched: 9. The CDR3 nucleotides read TGTGCCATCGGGATCGACAGGGGCCAGCCCCAGCATTTT. Translating it yields CAIGIDRGQPQHF.